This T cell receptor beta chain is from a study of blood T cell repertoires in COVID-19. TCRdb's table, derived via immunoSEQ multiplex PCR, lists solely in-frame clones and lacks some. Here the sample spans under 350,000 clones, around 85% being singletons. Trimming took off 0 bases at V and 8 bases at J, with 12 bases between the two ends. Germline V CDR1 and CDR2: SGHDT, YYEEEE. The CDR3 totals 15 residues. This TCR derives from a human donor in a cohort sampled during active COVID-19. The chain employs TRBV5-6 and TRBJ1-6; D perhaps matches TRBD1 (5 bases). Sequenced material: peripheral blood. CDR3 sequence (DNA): TGTGCCAGCAGCTTGGTGGGGGGTGGTGATTCACCCCTCCACTTT. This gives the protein CASSLVGGGDSPLHF.